The rows below give T cell receptor beta chains drawn from one sample of a study of shared clonotypes between healthy human individuals. Generated by immunoSEQ multiplex PCR, the TCRdb table keeps only in-frame clones and is missing some. The sample includes roughly 570,000 clones, 95% to 98% seen only once; the top ten take 0.3%. The sample taken for sequencing was naive CD8+ T cells sorted from blood. The receptors were sampled from a man between 25 and 39 years old in good health. Each CDR3 is given with its conserved first and last residue. The order of the fields is J gene, V gene, D gene, CDR3 protein, CDR3 DNA. A D gene is named only where the DNA matches it firmly.

TRBJ2-1 | TRBV10-1 | TRBD2 | CASSKRGSYNEQFF | TGCGCCAGCAGCAAGCGGGGCTCCTACAATGAGCAGTTCTTC
TRBJ1-1 | TRBV29-1 | NA | CSAPDPTGWNTEAFF | TGCAGCGCCCCCGACCCAACCGGATGGAACACTGAAGCTTTCTTT
TRBJ2-1 | TRBV7-9 | NA | CASSSPWGDEQFF | TGTGCCAGCAGCTCCCCCTGGGGCGATGAGCAGTTCTTC
TRBJ1-5 | TRBV15 | NA | CATSGPLGSNQPQHF | TGTGCCACCAGCGGTCCCCTGGGTAGCAATCAGCCCCAGCATTTT
TRBJ2-3 | TRBV29-1 | NA | CSVVFFPGGFTQYF | TGCAGCGTTGTTTTTTTTCCCGGCGGGTTTACGCAGTATTTT
TRBJ2-7 | TRBV6-6 | TRBD2 | CASSYDRTSGYEQYF | TGTGCCAGCAGTTACGATCGGACTAGCGGGTACGAGCAGTACTTC
TRBJ2-7 | TRBV15 | NA | CATSNLKTGPGYEQYF | TGTGCCACCAGCAATCTAAAGACCGGACCGGGCTACGAGCAGTACTTC
TRBJ1-2 | TRBV20-1 | NA | CSARDTTGYTF | TGCAGTGCTAGAGATACTACTGGCTACACCTTC
TRBJ2-3 | TRBV27 | TRBD2 | CASSFRTSDTDTQYF | TGTGCCAGCAGTTTCCGGACTAGCGACACAGATACGCAGTATTTT
TRBJ1-1 | TRBV27 | NA | CASSFGVGPAFF | TGTGCCAGCAGTTTTGGTGTAGGCCCGGCTTTCTTT
TRBJ1-4 | TRBV27 | TRBD1 | CASRSGGGHEKLFF | TGTGCCAGCAGGTCAGGGGGCGGGCATGAAAAACTGTTTTTT
TRBJ2-1 | TRBV25-1 | TRBD1 | CASSGGTGWNNEQFF | TGTGCCAGCAGTGGGGGGACAGGATGGAACAATGAGCAGTTCTTC
TRBJ2-4 | TRBV28 | TRBD2 | CASSLLLAGGRSSLAKNIQYF | TGTGCCAGCAGTTTATTGCTAGCGGGAGGTCGGTCCTCCCTAGCCAAAAACATTCAGTACTTC
TRBJ2-5 | TRBV29-1 | TRBD2 | CSVEGLADLYETQYF | TGCAGCGTCGAGGGACTAGCGGACTTATATGAGACCCAGTACTTC